This is a list of T cell receptor beta chains from one sample in a study of identical twins. TCRdb reprocessed the 5' RACE reads via MiXCR and lists one record per CDR3 protein. The sample holds hundreds of thousands of distinct CDR3 sequences; approximately 6% are singletons and the top ten take 1.5% to 2%. Specimen: naive T cells sorted from blood. The receptors derive from a young man in good health. Both conserved end residues are part of each CDR3. D genes are given only for firm matches. Where a row states a size, it is once, few, many or the class of an expanded clone; other rows omit it.

>-|TRBV3-1|TRBJ2-1|-
TGTGCCAGCAGCCAAGACTTGGCGTGGCCCAATGAGCAGTTCTTC
CASSQDLAWPNEQFF
>-|TRBV6-1|TRBJ2-1|-
TGTGCCACAATCAGGGGGGGGTACAATGAGCAGTTCTTC
CATIRGGYNEQFF
>TRBD2|TRBV6-1|TRBJ2-3|many
TGTGCCAGCGGGACTAGAGGGTTCACAGATACGCAGTATTTT
CASGTRGFTDTQYF
>-|TRBV3-1|TRBJ2-5|many
TGTGCCAGCACCACCTATAGCCGAGAGACCCAGTACTTC
CASTTYSRETQYF
>-|TRBV6-2/TRBV6-3|TRBJ2-5|few
TGTGCCAGCAGTTACACACCGATAGTCCAAGAGACCCAGTACTTC
CASSYTPIVQETQYF
>-|TRBV12-3/TRBV12-4|TRBJ1-2|many
TGTGCCAGCAGTTTGGCCAGGGGAGGAGATGGCTACACCTTC
CASSLARGGDGYTF
>-|TRBV11-1|TRBJ2-7|-
TGTGCCAGCAGCTTAGGATTCGACAGCTACGAGCAGTACTTC
CASSLGFDSYEQYF
>TRBD1|TRBV29-1|TRBJ2-3|many
TGCAGCGTTGGATGGACAGGCCCAGATACGCAGTATTTT
CSVGWTGPDTQYF
>TRBD2|TRBV7-2|TRBJ2-7|-
TGTGCCAGCAGCCCTTCTCGGACTAGCGGCCACGAGCAGTACTTC
CASSPSRTSGHEQYF
>TRBD2|TRBV6-1|TRBJ2-1|few
TGTGCCAGCAGTGAAACGGGACTAGCGGGAGGAGGGTACGTACATGAGCAGTTCTTC
CASSETGLAGGGYVHEQFF
>-|TRBV10-3|TRBJ2-1|many
TGTGCCATCACCGGAGGTACTAGTGGTTTAGATGAGCAGTTCTTC
CAITGGTSGLDEQFF
>TRBD1|TRBV4-2|TRBJ1-1|many
TGTGCCAGCAGCCAAGTGCAGGGGGCGGATGTCCGCACTGAAGCTTTCTTT
CASSQVQGADVRTEAFF
>TRBD2|TRBV19|TRBJ2-2|few
TGTGCCAGTAGTATGCCAGCGGGAGGGCCGAACACCGGGGAGCTGTTTTTT
CASSMPAGGPNTGELFF
>-|TRBV18|TRBJ2-3|-
TGTGCCAGCTCACCAAGTTCAGGCTCTAGCACAGATACGCAGTATTTT
CASSPSSGSSTDTQYF
>-|TRBV4-3|TRBJ1-5|few
TGCGCCAGCAGCCAAGATTTTTTAACAGAGTATAGCAATCAGCCCCAGCATTTT
CASSQDFLTEYSNQPQHF
>-|TRBV10-3|TRBJ2-5|many
TGTGCCATCAGTGAAGGGGCCCAGGAGACCCAGTACTTC
CAISEGAQETQYF
>-|TRBV25-1|TRBJ2-1|many
TGTGCCAGCACAGGGGTAATAGGTGAGCAGTTCTTC
CASTGVIGEQFF
>TRBD1|TRBV27|TRBJ2-6|-
TGTGCCAGCAGGCCCCGACAGGGGAGGAAGGGGGCCAACGTCCTGACTTTC
CASRPRQGRKGANVLTF
>TRBD2|TRBV6-5|TRBJ2-1|many
TGTGCCAGCAGTTTTACTAGCGGGAAAGGAAATGAGCAGTTCTTC
CASSFTSGKGNEQFF
>-|TRBV7-9|TRBJ2-7|many
TGTGCCAGCAGCTTAGTGCGGGCCTACGAGCAGTACTTC
CASSLVRAYEQYF
>-|TRBV21-1|TRBJ2-1|-
TGTGCCAGCAGCACCCGATGTGGGACTAGGTGTGGTGCTTTCGATGAGCAGTTCTTC
CASSTRCGTRCGAFDEQFF
>-|TRBV20-1|TRBJ2-5|few
TGCAGTGCTAGAGATTTTCAGAGCGTAGAGACCCAGTACTTC
CSARDFQSVETQYF
>TRBD1|TRBV12-3/TRBV12-4|TRBJ1-1|many
TGTGCCAGCAGTTTAGCCCCCGGGACAGGGAACACTGAAGCTTTCTTT
CASSLAPGTGNTEAFF
>TRBD1|TRBV29-1|TRBJ2-3|-
TGCAGCGTGCCCCACCTCGGGACAGGGGACCTCGGCACAGATACGCAGTATTTT
CSVPHLGTGDLGTDTQYF
>TRBD2|TRBV4-1|TRBJ2-4|-
TGCGCCAGCAGCCATACCCTGGGGCGGGAGTCAAAAAACATTCAGTACTTC
CASSHTLGRESKNIQYF
>TRBD2|TRBV11-2|TRBJ2-2|few
TGTGCCAGCAGCCCCATTGGAGCGGGAGGCACCGGGGAGCTGTTTTTT
CASSPIGAGGTGELFF
>-|TRBV29-1|TRBJ2-5|-
TGCAGCGTTGGGGGGTCGGAGCGGAAAGAGACCCAGTACTTC
CSVGGSERKETQYF
>-|TRBV5-1|TRBJ1-1|many
TGCGCCAGCAGCTTGTTTGGGGGTGACACTGAAGCTTTCTTT
CASSLFGGDTEAFF
>-|TRBV3-1|TRBJ1-2|-
TGTGCCAGCAGCCAAGGTCGGGTTTCGGGCTACACCTTC
CASSQGRVSGYTF
>TRBD2|TRBV5-5|TRBJ2-1|few
TGTGCCAGCAGCTTGTTTGTACTAGCGGGAGAATACAATGAGCAGTTCTTC
CASSLFVLAGEYNEQFF
>-|TRBV18|TRBJ2-5|once
TGTGCCAGCTCACCACCTTTGGTTCAAGAGACCCAGTACTTC
CASSPPLVQETQYF
>-|TRBV5-1|TRBJ2-1|-
TGCGCCAGCAGATCACCGGGACTGCACAATGAGCAGTTCTTC
CASRSPGLHNEQFF
>-|TRBV7-9|TRBJ2-5|many
TGTGCCAGCAGTCAGGGGGGGATGGAGACCCAGTACTTC
CASSQGGMETQYF
>TRBD1|TRBV29-1|TRBJ2-6|many
TGCAGCGTTGAAGATCCAGGGGGCGCTGGGGCCAACGTCCTGACTTTC
CSVEDPGGAGANVLTF
>-|TRBV5-6|TRBJ2-1|many
TGTGCCAGCAGCTTTGGCCATGAGCAGTTCTTC
CASSFGHEQFF
>TRBD2|TRBV7-2|TRBJ2-7|many
TGTGCCAGCAGCGTGGGACTAGCGGGAGCCAAATACGAGCAGTACTTC
CASSVGLAGAKYEQYF
>-|TRBV12-3/TRBV12-4|TRBJ1-2|many
TGTGCCAGCAGTTTCTGGGGGGAATTAAACTATGGCTACACCTTC
CASSFWGELNYGYTF